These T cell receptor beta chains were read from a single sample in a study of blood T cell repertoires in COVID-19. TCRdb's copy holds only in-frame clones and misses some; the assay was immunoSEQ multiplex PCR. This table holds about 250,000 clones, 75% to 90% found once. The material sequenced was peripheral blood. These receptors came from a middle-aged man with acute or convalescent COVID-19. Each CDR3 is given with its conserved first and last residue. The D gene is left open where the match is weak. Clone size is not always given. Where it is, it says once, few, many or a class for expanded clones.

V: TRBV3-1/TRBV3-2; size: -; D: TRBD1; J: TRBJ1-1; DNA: TGTGCCAGCAGCCTAAACACAGGGGGCACTGAAGCTTTCTTT; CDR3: CASSLNTGGTEAFF
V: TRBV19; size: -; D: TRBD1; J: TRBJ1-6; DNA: TGTGCCAGTAGTCGGAGGACAGGAGATTCACCCCTCCACTTT; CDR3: CASSRRTGDSPLHF
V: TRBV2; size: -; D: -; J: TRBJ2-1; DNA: TGTGCCAGCACGGGCTCCTACAATGAGCAGTTCTTC; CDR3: CASTGSYNEQFF
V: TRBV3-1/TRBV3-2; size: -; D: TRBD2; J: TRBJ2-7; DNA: TGTGCCAGCAGCCAAGGATGGGGACTAGCGGGTAGCTCCTACGAGCAGTACTTC; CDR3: CASSQGWGLAGSSYEQYF
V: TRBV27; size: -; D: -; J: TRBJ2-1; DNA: TGTGCCAGCAGTTTATGGGGCGGTCCCGGAATCTCCTACAATGAGCAGTTCTTC; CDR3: CASSLWGGPGISYNEQFF
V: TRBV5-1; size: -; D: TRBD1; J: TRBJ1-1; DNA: TGCGCCAGCAGTGGAGACAGGGTAATGAACACTGAAGCTTTCTTT; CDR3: CASSGDRVMNTEAFF
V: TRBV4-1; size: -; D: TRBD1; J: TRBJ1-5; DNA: TGCGCCACCTCGGACAGGGGATATCAGCCCCAGCATTTT; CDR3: CATSDRGYQPQHF
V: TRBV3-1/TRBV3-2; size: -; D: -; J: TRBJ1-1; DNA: TGTGCCAGCAGCCGAAGCATCCAGGGGAGAACTGAAGCTTTCTTT; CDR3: CASSRSIQGRTEAFF
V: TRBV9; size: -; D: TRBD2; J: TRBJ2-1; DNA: TGTGCCAGCAGCGTAGCTACCCTAGCGGTCTCCTACAATGAGCAGTTCTTC; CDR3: CASSVATLAVSYNEQFF
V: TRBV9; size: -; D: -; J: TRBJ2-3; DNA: TGTGCCAGCAGCGTAGTTGGGAGGGGGACAGATACGCAGTATTTT; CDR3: CASSVVGRGTDTQYF
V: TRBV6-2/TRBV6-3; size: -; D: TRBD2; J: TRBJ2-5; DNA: TGTGCCAGCAGCCAACTAGCGGGACCCCAAGAGACCCAGTACTTC; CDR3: CASSQLAGPQETQYF
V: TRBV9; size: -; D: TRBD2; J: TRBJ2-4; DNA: TGTGCCAGCAGCGTACAAGGGAGGGGAGACATTCAGTACTTC; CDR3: CASSVQGRGDIQYF
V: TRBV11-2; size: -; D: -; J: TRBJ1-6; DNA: TGTGCCAGCAGCACACAACGGGGAGGGCGTTCACCCCTCCACTTT; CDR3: CASSTQRGGRSPLHF
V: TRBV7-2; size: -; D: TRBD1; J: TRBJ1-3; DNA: TGTGCCAGCAGCTGGGACAGGGGGAGCTACTCTGGAAACACCATATATTTT; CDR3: CASSWDRGSYSGNTIYF
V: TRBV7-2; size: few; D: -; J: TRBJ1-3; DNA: TGTGCCAGCAGCTTAACGGGGATGGCAGGAAACACCATATATTTT; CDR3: CASSLTGMAGNTIYF
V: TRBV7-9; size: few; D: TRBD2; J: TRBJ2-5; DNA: TGTGCCAGCAGCTTATCAGCGGGAGTGGAGACCCAGTACTTC; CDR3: CASSLSAGVETQYF